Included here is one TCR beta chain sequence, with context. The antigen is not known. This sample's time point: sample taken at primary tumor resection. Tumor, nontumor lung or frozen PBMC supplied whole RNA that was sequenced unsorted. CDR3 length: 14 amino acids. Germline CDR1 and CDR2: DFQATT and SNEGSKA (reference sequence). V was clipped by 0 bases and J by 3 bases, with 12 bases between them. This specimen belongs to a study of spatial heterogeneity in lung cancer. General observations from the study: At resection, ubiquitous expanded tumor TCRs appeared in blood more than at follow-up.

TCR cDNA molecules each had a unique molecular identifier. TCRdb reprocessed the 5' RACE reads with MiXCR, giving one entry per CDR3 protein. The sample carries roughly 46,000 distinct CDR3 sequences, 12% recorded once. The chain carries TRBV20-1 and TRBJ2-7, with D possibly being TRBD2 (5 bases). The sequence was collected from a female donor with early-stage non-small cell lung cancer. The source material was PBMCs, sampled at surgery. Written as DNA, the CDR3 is TGCAGTGCTAGAGATGCGGGCCCACACTACGAGCAGTACTTC. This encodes CSARDAGPHYEQYF.